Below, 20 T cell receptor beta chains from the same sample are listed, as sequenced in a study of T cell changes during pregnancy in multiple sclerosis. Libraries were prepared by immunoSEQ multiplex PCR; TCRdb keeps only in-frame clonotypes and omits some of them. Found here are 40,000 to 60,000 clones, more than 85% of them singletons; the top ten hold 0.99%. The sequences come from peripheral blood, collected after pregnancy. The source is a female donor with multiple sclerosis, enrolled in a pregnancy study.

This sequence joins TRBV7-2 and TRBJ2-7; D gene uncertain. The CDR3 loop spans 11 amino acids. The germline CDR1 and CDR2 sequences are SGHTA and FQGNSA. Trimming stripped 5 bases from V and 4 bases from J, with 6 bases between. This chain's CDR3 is CASSLKYEQYF. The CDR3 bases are TGTGCCAGCAGCCTTAAATACGAGCAGTACTTC.

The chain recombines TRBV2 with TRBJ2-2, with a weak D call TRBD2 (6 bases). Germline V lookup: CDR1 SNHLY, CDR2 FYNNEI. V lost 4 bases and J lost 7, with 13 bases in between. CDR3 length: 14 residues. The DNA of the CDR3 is TGTGCCAGCAGTGTTCAAAGGAGGGGCGGGGAGCTGTTTTTT. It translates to CASSVQRRGGELFF.

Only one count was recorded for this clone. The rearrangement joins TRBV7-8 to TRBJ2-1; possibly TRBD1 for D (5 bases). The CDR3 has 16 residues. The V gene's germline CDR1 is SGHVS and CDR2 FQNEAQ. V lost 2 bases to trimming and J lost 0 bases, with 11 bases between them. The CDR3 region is CASSLKGIYSYNEQFF. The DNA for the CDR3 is TGTGCCAGCAGCTTAAAGGGGATCTACTCCTACAATGAGCAGTTCTTC.

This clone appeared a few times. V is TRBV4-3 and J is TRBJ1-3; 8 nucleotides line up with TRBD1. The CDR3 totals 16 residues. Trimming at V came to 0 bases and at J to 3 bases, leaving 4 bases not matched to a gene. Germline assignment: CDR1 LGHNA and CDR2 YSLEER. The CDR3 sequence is CASSQESGQGGNTIYF. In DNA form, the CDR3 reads TGCGCCAGCAGCCAAGAATCCGGACAGGGTGGAAACACCATATATTTT.

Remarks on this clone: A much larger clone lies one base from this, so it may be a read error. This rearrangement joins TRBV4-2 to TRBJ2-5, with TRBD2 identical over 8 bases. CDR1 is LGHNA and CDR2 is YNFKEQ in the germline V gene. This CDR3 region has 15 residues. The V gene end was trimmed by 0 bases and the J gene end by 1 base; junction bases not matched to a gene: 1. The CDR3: CASSQDRGGQETQYF. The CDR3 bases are TGTGCCAGCAGCCAAGATCGGGGGGGCCAAGAGACCCAGTACTTC.

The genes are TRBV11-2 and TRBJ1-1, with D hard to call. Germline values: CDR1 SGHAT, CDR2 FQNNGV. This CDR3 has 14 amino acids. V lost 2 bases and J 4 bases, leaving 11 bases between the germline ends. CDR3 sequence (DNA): TGTGCCAGCAGCTTATCTCCCGAGGGCACTGAAGCTTTCTTT. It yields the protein CASSLSPEGTEAFF.

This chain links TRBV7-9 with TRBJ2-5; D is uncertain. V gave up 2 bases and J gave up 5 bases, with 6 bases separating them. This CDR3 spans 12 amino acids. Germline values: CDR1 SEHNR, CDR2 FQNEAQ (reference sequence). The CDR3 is CASSLSRETQYF. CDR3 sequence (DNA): TGTGCCAGCAGCTTATCCCGGGAGACCCAGTACTTC.

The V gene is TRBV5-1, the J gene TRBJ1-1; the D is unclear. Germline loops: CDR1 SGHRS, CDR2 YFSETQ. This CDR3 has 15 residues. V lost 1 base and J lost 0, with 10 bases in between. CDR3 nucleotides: TGCGCCAGCAGCTTGTGGACGGGAATGAACACTGAAGCTTTCTTT. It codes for CASSLWTGMNTEAFF.

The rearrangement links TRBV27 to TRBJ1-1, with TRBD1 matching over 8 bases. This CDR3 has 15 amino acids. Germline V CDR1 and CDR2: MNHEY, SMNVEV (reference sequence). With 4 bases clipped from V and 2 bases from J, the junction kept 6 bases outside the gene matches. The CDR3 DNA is TGTGCCAGCAGTTACCGGGACAGGATTAACACTGAAGCTTTCTTT. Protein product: CASSYRDRINTEAFF.

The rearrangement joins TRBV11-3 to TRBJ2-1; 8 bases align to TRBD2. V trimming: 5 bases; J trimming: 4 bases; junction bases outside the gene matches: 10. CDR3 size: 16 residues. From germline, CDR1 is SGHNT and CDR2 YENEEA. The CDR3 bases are TGTGCCAGCAGCCCGGGGGGGCCTAGCGGATACAATGAGCAGTTCTTC. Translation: CASSPGGPSGYNEQFF.

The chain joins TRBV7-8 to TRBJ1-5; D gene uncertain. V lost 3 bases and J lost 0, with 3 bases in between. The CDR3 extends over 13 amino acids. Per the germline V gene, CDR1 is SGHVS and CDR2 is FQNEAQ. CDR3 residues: CASSFRSNQPQHF. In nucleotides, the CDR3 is TGTGCCAGCAGCTTTCGTAGCAATCAGCCCCAGCATTTT.

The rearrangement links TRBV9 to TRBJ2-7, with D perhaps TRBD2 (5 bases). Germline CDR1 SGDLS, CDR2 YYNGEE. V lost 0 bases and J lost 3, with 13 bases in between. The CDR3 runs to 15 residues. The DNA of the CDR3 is TGTGCCAGCAGCGTAGTTCGGGGATACTACTACGAGCAGTACTTC. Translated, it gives CASSVVRGYYYEQYF.

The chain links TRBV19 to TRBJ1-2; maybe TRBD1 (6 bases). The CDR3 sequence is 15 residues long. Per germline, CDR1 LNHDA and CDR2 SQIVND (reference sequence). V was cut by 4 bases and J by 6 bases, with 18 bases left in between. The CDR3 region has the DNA TGTGCCAGTAGTAGGCCCAGGGAGGGGGAAAATGGCTACACCTTC. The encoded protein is CASSRPREGENGYTF.

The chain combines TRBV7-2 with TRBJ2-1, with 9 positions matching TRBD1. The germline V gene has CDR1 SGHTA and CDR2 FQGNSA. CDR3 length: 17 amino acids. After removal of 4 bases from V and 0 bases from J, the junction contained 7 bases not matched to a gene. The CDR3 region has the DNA TGTGCCAGCAGCTCTCGGGGACAGGGTAGCTCCTACAATGAGCAGTTCTTC. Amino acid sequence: CASSSRGQGSSYNEQFF. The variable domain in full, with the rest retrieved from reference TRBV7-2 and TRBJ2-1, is GAGVSQSPSNKVTEKGKDVELRCDPISGHTALYWYRQSLGQGLEFLIYFQGNSAPDKSGLPSDRFSAERTGGSVSTLTIQRTQQEDSAVYLCASSSRGQGSSYNEQFFGPGTRLTVL.

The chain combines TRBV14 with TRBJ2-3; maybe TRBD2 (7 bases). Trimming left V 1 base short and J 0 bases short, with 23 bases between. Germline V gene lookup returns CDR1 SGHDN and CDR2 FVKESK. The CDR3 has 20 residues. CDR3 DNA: TGTGCCAGCAGCCAAGTGTGGGGGGGGCAGATATTCCTTAGCACAGATACGCAGTATTTT. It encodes CASSQVWGGQIFLSTDTQYF.

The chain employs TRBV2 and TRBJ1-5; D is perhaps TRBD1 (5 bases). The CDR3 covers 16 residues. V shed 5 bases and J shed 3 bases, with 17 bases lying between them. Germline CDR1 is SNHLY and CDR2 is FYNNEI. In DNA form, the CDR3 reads TGTGCCAGCAGTCGGGAGGCAGGGAGAAACAATCAGCCCCAGCATTTT. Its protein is CASSREAGRNNQPQHF. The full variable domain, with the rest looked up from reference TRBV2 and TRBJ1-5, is EPEVTQTPSHQVTQMGQEVILRCVPISNHLYFYWYRQILGQKVEFLVSFYNNEISEKSEIFDDQFSVERPDGSNFTLKIRSTKLEDSAMYFCASSREAGRNNQPQHFGDGTRLSIL.

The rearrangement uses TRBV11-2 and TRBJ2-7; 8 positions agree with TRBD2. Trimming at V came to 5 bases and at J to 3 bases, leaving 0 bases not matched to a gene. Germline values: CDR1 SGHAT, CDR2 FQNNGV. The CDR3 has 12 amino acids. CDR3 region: CASSRGGYEQYF. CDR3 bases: TGTGCCAGCAGCCGGGGGGGCTACGAGCAGTACTTC.

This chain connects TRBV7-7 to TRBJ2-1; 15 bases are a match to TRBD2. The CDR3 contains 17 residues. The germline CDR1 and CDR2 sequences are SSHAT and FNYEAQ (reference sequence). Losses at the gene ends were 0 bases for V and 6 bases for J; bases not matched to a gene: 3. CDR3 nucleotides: TGTGCCAGCAGCTTAGCGGTGGGACTAGCGGGGGGCAATGAGCAGTTCTTC. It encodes CASSLAVGLAGGNEQFF.

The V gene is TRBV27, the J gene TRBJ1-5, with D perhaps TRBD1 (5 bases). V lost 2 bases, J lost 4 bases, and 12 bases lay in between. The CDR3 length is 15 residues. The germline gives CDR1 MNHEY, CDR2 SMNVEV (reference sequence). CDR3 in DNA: TGTGCCAGCAGTTTACAGGGATTGGGGAATCAGCCCCAGCATTTT. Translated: CASSLQGLGNQPQHF.

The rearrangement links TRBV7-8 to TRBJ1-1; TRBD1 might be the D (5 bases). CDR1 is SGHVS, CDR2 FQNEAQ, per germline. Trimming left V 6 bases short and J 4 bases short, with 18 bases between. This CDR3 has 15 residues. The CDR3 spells CASSDSAERSTEAFF. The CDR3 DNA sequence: TGTGCCAGCAGTGACAGTGCGGAGAGATCCACTGAAGCTTTCTTT.